The TCR beta chain under discussion was sequenced for a study of cytomegalovirus exposure and HLA in healthy donors. This CDR3 is 14 amino acids long. The germline V and J ends were trimmed by 5 bases and 6 bases, with 16 bases remaining between them. Germline CDR1 and CDR2: SQVTM and ANQGSEA. Sequencing was performed with immunoSEQ multiplex PCR; in TCRdb, only in-frame clones are kept and a portion is missing. The table includes 50,000 to 70,000 clones, 85% to 95% detected once. This TCR was sampled from a woman aged 18-35 years in good health and CMV-seropositive. The V and J genes are TRBV29-1 and TRBJ2-2, with a tentative D call TRBD2 (6 bases). The specimen sequenced was PBMCs. CDR3 DNA: TGCAGCGTTATTTCGGGGGTTGGAGCCGGGGAGCTGTTTTTT. Translated, it gives CSVISGVGAGELFF.